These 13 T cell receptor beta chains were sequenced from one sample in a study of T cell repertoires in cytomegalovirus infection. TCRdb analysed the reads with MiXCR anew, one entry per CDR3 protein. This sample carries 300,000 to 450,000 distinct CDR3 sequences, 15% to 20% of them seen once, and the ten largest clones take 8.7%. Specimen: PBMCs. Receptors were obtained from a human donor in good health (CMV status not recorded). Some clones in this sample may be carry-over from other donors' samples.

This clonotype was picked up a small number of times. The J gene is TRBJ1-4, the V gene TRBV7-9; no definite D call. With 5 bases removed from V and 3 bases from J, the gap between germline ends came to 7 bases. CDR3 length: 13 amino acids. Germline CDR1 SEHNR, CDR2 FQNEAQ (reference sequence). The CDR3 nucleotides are TGTGCCAGCAGCGCCCCGTCTAATGAAAAACTGTTTTTT. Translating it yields CASSAPSNEKLFF.

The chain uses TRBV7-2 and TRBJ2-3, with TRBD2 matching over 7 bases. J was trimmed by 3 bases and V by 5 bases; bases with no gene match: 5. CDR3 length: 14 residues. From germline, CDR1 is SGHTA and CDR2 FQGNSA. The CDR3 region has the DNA TGTGCCAGCAGCCACCGACTAGCTACAGATACGCAGTATTTT. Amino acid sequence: CASSHRLATDTQYF.

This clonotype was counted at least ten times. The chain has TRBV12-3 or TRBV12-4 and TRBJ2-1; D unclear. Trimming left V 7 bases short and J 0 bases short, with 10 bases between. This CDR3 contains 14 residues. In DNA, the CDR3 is TGTGCCAGCAATCCTCGCCGCTCCTACAATGAGCAGTTCTTC. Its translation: CASNPRRSYNEQFF.

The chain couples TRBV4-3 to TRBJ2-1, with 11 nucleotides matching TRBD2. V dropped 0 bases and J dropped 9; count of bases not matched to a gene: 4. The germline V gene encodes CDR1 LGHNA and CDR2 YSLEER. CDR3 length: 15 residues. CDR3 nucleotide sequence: TGCGCCAGCAGCCAAGATCTAGCGGGAGGTCGTGAGCAGTTCTTC. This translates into CASSQDLAGGREQFF.

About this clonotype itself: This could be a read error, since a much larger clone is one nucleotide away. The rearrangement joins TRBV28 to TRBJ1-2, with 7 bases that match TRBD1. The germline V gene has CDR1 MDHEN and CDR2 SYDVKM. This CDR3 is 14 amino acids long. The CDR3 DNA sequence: TGTCCCAGCAGGACTCCGGGACAGAGGAATGGCTACACCTTC. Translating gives CPSRTPGQRNGYTF.

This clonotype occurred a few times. This chain's CDR3 is CSVDLGASHATDTQYF. CDR3 sequence (DNA): TGCAGTGTGGACCTCGGGGCCTCACACGCCACAGATACGCAGTATTTT. The chain uses TRBV20-1 and TRBJ2-3; D may correspond to TRBD1 or TRBD2 (5 bases each). From germline, CDR1 is DFQATT and CDR2 SNEGSKA (reference sequence). The CDR3 spans 16 residues. The V and J ends lost 7 bases and 2 bases respectively, with 22 bases between them.

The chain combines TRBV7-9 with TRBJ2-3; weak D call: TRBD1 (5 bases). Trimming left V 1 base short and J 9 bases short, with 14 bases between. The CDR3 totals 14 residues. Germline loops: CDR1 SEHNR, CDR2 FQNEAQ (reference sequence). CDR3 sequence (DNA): TGTGCCAGCAGCTTAGGGGGCGCGTCAGGGACGCAGTATTTT. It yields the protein CASSLGGASGTQYF.

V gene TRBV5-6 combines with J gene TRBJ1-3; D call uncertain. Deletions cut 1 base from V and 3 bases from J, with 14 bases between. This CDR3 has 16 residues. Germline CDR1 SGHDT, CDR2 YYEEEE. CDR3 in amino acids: CASSLPLGRDGNTIYF. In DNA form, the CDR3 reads TGTGCCAGCAGCTTGCCTCTAGGGCGGGATGGAAACACCATATATTTT.

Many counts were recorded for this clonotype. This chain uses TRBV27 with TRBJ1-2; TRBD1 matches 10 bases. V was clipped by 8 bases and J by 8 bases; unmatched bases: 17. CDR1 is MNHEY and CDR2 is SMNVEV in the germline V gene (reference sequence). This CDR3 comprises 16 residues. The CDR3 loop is CASGHSDRDRGFGYTF. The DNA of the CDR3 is TGTGCCAGCGGACATTCGGACCGGGACAGGGGCTTCGGCTACACCTTC.

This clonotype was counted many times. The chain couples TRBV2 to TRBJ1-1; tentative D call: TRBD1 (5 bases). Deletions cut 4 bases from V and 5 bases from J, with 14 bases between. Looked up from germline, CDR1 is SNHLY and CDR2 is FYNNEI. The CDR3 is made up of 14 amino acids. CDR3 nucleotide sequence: TGTGCCAGCAGTGTTAGGGGTGGAGCAACTGAAGCTTTCTTT. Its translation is CASSVRGGATEAFF.

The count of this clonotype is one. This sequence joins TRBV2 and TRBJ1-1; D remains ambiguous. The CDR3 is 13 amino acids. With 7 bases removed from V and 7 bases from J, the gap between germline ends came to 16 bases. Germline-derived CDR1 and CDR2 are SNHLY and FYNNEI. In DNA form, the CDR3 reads TGTGCCAGCATTCCGCCGGCAGCCTATGAAGCTTTCTTT. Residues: CASIPPAAYEAFF.

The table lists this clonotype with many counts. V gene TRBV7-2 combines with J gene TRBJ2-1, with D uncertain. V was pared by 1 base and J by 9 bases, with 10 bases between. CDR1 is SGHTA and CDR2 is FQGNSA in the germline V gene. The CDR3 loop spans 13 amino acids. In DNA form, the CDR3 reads TGTGCCAGCAGCTTAGAGGCTATCGGTGAGCAGTTCTTC. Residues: CASSLEAIGEQFF.

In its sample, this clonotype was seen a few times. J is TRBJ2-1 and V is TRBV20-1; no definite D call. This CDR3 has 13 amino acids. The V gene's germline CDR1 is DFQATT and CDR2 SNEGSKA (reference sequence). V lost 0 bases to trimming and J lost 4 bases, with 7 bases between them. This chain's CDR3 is CSARDSRYNEQFF. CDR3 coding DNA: TGCAGTGCTAGAGATTCACGGTACAATGAGCAGTTCTTC.